The rows below give T cell receptor beta chains drawn from one sample of a study of cytomegalovirus exposure and HLA in healthy donors. Libraries were prepared by immunoSEQ multiplex PCR; TCRdb keeps only in-frame clonotypes and omits some of them. The sample includes roughly 100,000 clones, 60% to 85% of them seen just once. The sample taken for sequencing was PBMCs. Receptors were obtained from a male donor in good health and CMV-seropositive. Both conserved end residues are part of each CDR3. A D gene is named only where the DNA matches it firmly. Only part of the rows carry a size: once, few, many, or a class if the clone is expanded.

TRBJ2-2 TRBV4-1 TRBD2 . TGCGCCAGCAGCCCCCTGCGGGGGGCGCAGACCGGGGAGCTGTTTTTT CASSPLRGAQTGELFF
TRBJ2-1 TRBV29-1 TRBD1 . TGCAGCGTCCCCAGGGGACAGGGGCTATACAATGAGCAGTTCTTC CSVPRGQGLYNEQFF
TRBJ1-1 TRBV28 . . TGTGCCAGCAGTGGAAACAGGGTGGCTTTCTTT CASSGNRVAFF
TRBJ1-1 TRBV6-4 . once TGTGCCAGCAGACGGACAGACGGTACTGAAGCTTTCTTT CASRRTDGTEAFF
TRBJ2-1 TRBV6-5 TRBD1 . TGTGCCAGCAGTGTAACGACAGGGTCCTACAATGAGCAGTTCTTC CASSVTTGSYNEQFF
TRBJ2-5 TRBV11-2 . . TGTGCCAGCAGCTTTGAGTACGGGAGCTTCGGCCAAGAGACCCAGTACTTC CASSFEYGSFGQETQYF
TRBJ1-2 TRBV6-5 . . TGTGCCAGCAGTTACTTAACAGGAGTCTATGGCTACACCTTC CASSYLTGVYGYTF
TRBJ2-7 TRBV5-1 TRBD1 . TGCGCCAGCAGCTCCCAGGGGACAGGGTCCTACGAGCAGTACTTC CASSSQGTGSYEQYF
TRBJ2-1 TRBV7-5 . . TGTGCCAGAAGCTCAGGGTGCGGGCAGGGGCCCTACAATGAGCAGTTCTTC CARSSGCGQGPYNEQFF
TRBJ1-6 TRBV6-5 TRBD1 . TGTGCCAGCAGCGAGGCGTGGACAGGGAATTCACCCCTCCACTTT CASSEAWTGNSPLHF
TRBJ2-7 TRBV29-1 . . TGCAGCGCCATAGGGACTTCCATCCAGCAGTACTTC CSAIGTSIQQYF
TRBJ2-2 TRBV6-1 . . TGTGCCAGCAGTGGTTCGGGAACTGGGGAGCTGTTTTTT CASSGSGTGELFF
TRBJ2-7 TRBV30 TRBD2 . TGTGCCTGGAGTGTTCTCCTAGCGGGACCCTCCTACGAGCAGTACTTC CAWSVLLAGPSYEQYF
TRBJ1-1 TRBV20-1 . . TGCAGTGCTACTGGGGGGACTGAAGCTTTCTTT CSATGGTEAFF
TRBJ1-5 TRBV7-2 . . TGTGCCAGCAGCTTAGCGGGCAGTATTAATCAGCCCCAGCATTTT CASSLAGSINQPQHF
TRBJ2-7 TRBV2 TRBD2 . TGTGCCAGCAGCGCGGGACCGACTAGCGGGGGCCTCTCCTACGAGCAGTACTTC CASSAGPTSGGLSYEQYF
TRBJ1-5 TRBV7-2 . . TGTGCCAGCAGCTTACAGAATCAGCCCCAGCATTTT CASSLQNQPQHF
TRBJ2-5 TRBV11-2 . . TGTGCCAGCAGCTTAGACGGGGGGCTAGGGGAGACCCAGTACTTC CASSLDGGLGETQYF
TRBJ1-1 TRBV19 . once TGTGCCAGTATGCACAGGGCAGTATTGGGGACTGAAGCTTTCTTT CASMHRAVLGTEAFF
TRBJ1-6 TRBV5-1 TRBD1 . TGCGCCAGCAGCTTGGTGGCCGGGACAGACAATTCACCCCTCCACTTT CASSLVAGTDNSPLHF
TRBJ2-3 TRBV18 TRBD1 . TGTGCCAGCTCCCCGGGACAGGGGGCGGGAGATACGCAGTATTTT CASSPGQGAGDTQYF
TRBJ2-3 TRBV6-1 . . TGTGCCAGCAGCCTGGAGCGGGTGTCGGATACGCAGTATTTT CASSLERVSDTQYF
TRBJ2-3 TRBV6-5 TRBD2 . TGTGCCAGCAGTCCACTAGCGGGAGTCGCAGATACGCAGTATTTT CASSPLAGVADTQYF
TRBJ2-1 TRBV27 TRBD2 . TGTGCCAGCACCGGGACTAGCTTTTACAATGAGCAGTTCTTC CASTGTSFYNEQFF
TRBJ1-3 TRBV9 . . TGTGCCAGCAGCGTAGAGGGGAACTCTGGAAACACCATATATTTT CASSVEGNSGNTIYF
TRBJ1-1 TRBV4-2 TRBD1 . TGTGCCAGCAGCGCCACAGGGGCCGCTGAAGCTTTCTTT CASSATGAAEAFF
TRBJ2-2 TRBV13 TRBD2 . TGTGCCAGCAGCTTAGTAGGTAGCGGGAAGAACACCGGGGAGCTGTTTTTT CASSLVGSGKNTGELFF
TRBJ1-5 TRBV30 . . TGTGCCTGGAGTGGAGGTTCTTGGGGCAATCAGCCCCAGCATTTT CAWSGGSWGNQPQHF
TRBJ2-3 TRBV18 TRBD1 . TGTGCCAGCTCATTACGACAGGGTAAAGATACGCAGTATTTT CASSLRQGKDTQYF
TRBJ2-5 TRBV6-6 TRBD2 . TGTGCCAGCTGGGACTACCCTCCCCAAGAGACCCAGTACTTC CASWDYPPQETQYF
TRBJ1-2 TRBV7-2 TRBD1 . TGTGCCAGCAGCTTCGGACAGGGTTCGGTCTATGGCTACACCTTC CASSFGQGSVYGYTF
TRBJ2-4 TRBV4-3 TRBD2 few TGCGCCAGCAGCCAAGATCTAGCGGGAACCCTAAACATTCAGTACTTC CASSQDLAGTLNIQYF
TRBJ2-7 TRBV19 TRBD2 . TGTGCCAGTAGTGAGGGACTAGCGGGAGGAGAGCAGTACTTC CASSEGLAGGEQYF
TRBJ1-2 TRBV9 TRBD1 . TGTGCCAGCAGCGCCCGGACAGGGGGAGACTATGGCTACACCTTC CASSARTGGDYGYTF
TRBJ1-2 TRBV6-5 TRBD1 . TGTGCCAGCAGTGAGACAGGGGGCTTTGGCTACACCTTC CASSETGGFGYTF
TRBJ1-4 TRBV5-1 TRBD1 few TGCGCCAGCAGCCCAAACACAGGGGCACCAGGCGAAAAACTGTTTTTT CASSPNTGAPGEKLFF
TRBJ1-5 TRBV5-6 . . TGTGCCAGCAGCGCAGGTAGCAATCAGCCCCAGCATTTT CASSAGSNQPQHF
TRBJ1-2 TRBV29-1 . . TGCAGCGTTGAACAGGGGATGCGCGGCTACACCTTC CSVEQGMRGYTF
TRBJ1-2 TRBV19 TRBD1 . TGTGCCAGTAGTATACCGGGACAGTCGGCTTTAGATGGCTACACCTTC CASSIPGQSALDGYTF
TRBJ1-1 TRBV7-3 . . TGTGCCAGCAGCTTATCCCGGGACACCCATGAAGCTTTCTTT CASSLSRDTHEAFF
TRBJ1-2 TRBV28 . once TGTGCCAGCAGTCCCAGACAGCCTAACTATGGCTACACCTTC CASSPRQPNYGYTF
TRBJ2-7 TRBV6-5 . . TGTGCCAGCATCCCCAGCGCGGCCGCCCTCGAGCAGTACTTC CASIPSAAALEQYF
TRBJ2-7 TRBV4-3 TRBD1 once TGCGCCAGCAGCCAAGAAGATAACAGGGGGCGAGAGCAGTACTTC CASSQEDNRGREQYF
TRBJ2-5 TRBV5-6 TRBD1 . TGTGCCAGCAGCTCAAGGGGGCCCCGCACCCAGTACTTC CASSSRGPRTQYF
TRBJ2-6 TRBV5-4 . . TGTGCCAGCAGCTTCCGGACAGCTTGGAGCGTCCTGACTTTC CASSFRTAWSVLTF
TRBJ2-7 TRBV11-2 TRBD2 . TGTGCCAGCAGCGAAGCTAGCGGGAACTCCTACGAGCAGTACTTC CASSEASGNSYEQYF
TRBJ1-6 TRBV2 . . TGTGCCAGCAGTGAGAGGGACCGGCGGGGTTCACCCCTCCACTTT CASSERDRRGSPLHF
TRBJ2-7 TRBV15 . . TGTGCCACCAGCCCTAGCCCCTACGAGCAGTACTTC CATSPSPYEQYF
TRBJ1-5 TRBV19 TRBD1 . TGTGCCAGTAGTATAGTGGCCAACCAGGGGGCGATCGGTCAGCCCCAGCATTTT CASSIVANQGAIGQPQHF